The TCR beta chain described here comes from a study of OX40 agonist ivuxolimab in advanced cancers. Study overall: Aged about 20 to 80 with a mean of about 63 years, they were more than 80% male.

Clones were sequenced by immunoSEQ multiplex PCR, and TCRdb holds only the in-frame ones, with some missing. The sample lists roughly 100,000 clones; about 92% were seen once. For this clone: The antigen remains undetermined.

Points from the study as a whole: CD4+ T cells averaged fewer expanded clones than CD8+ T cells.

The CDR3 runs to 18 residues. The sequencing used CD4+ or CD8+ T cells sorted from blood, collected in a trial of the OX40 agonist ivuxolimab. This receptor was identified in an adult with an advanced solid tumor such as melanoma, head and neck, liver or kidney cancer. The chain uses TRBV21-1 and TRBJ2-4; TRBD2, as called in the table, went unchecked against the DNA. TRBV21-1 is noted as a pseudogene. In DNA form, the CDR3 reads TGTGCCAGCAGCAAAGAGGGTAGGAACAGGGCGGGGGTAGATTTCTTAGACTTC. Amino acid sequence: CASSKEGRNRAGVDFLDF.